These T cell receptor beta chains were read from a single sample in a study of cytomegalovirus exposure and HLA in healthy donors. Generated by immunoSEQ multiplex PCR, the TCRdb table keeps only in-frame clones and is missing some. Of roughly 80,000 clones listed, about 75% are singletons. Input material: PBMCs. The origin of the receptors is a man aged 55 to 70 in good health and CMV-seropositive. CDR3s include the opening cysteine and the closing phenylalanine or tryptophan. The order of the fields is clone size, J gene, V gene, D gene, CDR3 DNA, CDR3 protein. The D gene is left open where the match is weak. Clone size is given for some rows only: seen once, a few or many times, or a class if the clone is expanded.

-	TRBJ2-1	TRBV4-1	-	TGCGCCAGCAGCCTTGAGGTAGCTCCAAGCGAGCAGTTCTTC	CASSLEVAPSEQFF
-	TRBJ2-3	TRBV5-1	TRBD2	TGCGCCAGCAGCGGGGGGGTCTCAGATACGCAGTATTTT	CASSGGVSDTQYF
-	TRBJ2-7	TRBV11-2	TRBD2	TGTGCCAGCAGCTTATCGAGACTAGCGGGAAACGAGCAGTACTTC	CASSLSRLAGNEQYF
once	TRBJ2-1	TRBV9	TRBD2	TGTGCCAGCAGCACCCACCTAGCGGGGGTGAATGAGCAGTTCTTC	CASSTHLAGVNEQFF
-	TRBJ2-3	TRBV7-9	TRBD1	TGTGCCAGCAGCCCGGGACAGGGCAGCACAGATACGCAGTATTTT	CASSPGQGSTDTQYF
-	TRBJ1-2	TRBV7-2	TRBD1	TGTGCCAGCAGCTTAGTGGAACAGGGGTTTGGCTACACCTTC	CASSLVEQGFGYTF
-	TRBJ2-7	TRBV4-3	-	TGCGCCAGCAGCCAAAAGGTTAGCCGGATCCACGAGCAGTACTTC	CASSQKVSRIHEQYF
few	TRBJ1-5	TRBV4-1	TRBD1	TGCGCCAGCAGTCGTAACCCGGGACAGATCAATCAGCCCCAGCATTTT	CASSRNPGQINQPQHF
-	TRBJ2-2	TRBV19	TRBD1	TGTGCCAGTACTAACCGGGACAGGGCGAATCCCGGGGAGCTGTTTTTT	CASTNRDRANPGELFF
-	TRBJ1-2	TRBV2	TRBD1	TGTGCCAGCAGTGCACAGGGGGGGATCTATGGCTACACCTTC	CASSAQGGIYGYTF
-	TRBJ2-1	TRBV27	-	TGTGCCAGCAGTTTAGGCGGGACAGCTTACAATGAGCAGTTCTTC	CASSLGGTAYNEQFF
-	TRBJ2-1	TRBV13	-	TGTGCCAGCAGCTTAGAGGGTAGCGGCAATGAGCAGTTCTTC	CASSLEGSGNEQFF
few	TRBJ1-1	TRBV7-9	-	TGTGCCAGCAGCTTTTTCCCAGAGAACACTGAAGCTTTCTTT	CASSFFPENTEAFF
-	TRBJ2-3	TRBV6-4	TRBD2	TGTGCCAGCAGTGGGAGCGGGGAGGCAGATACGCAGTATTTT	CASSGSGEADTQYF
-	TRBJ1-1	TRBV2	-	TGTGCCAGCAGGGGGGGTCGGGCGAACACTGAAGCTTTCTTT	CASRGGRANTEAFF
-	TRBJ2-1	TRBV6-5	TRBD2	TGTGCCAGCAGTTACTCGAACAGCGGGGTATACAATGAGCAGTTCTTC	CASSYSNSGVYNEQFF
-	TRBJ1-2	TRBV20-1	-	TGCAGTGCTAATCGGCAGGGAGGCTACACCTTC	CSANRQGGYTF
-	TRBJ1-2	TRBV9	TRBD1	TGTGCCAGCAGCGTAGAGGGGGCTTCTGGCTACACCTTC	CASSVEGASGYTF
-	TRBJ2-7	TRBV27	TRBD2	TGTGCCAGCATGGGGCTAGCGGACTACGAGCAGTACTTC	CASMGLADYEQYF
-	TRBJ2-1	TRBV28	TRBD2	TGTGCCAGCAGTTCGGACCGTAGCGGGAGGGCCGTATCTGAGCAGTTCTTC	CASSSDRSGRAVSEQFF
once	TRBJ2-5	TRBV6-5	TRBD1	TGTGCCAGCAACCGGGACAGGGGGCGTGAGACCCAGTACTTC	CASNRDRGRETQYF
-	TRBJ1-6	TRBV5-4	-	TGTGCCAGCAGCAGACAGATCTCCACTTATAATTCACCCCTCCACTTT	CASSRQISTYNSPLHF
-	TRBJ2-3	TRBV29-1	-	TGCAGCGTGGAGGACAGATCCACAGATACGCAGTATTTT	CSVEDRSTDTQYF
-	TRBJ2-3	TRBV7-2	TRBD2	TGTGCCAGCAGCGGACGTCTAGCGGCAGATACGCAGTATTTT	CASSGRLAADTQYF
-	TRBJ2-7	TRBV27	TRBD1	TGTGCCAGCAGCCCACGACAGGGCCTCGAGCAGTACTTC	CASSPRQGLEQYF
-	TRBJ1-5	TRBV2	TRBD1	TGTGCCAGCAGGACAGGGTTCAATCAGCCCCAGCATTTT	CASRTGFNQPQHF
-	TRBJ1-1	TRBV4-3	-	TGCGCCAGCAGCCAAGATGAGACAGTGAACACTGAAGCTTTCTTT	CASSQDETVNTEAFF
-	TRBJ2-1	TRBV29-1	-	TGCAGCGCCCGGGGTAGCTGGGACAATGAGCAGTTCTTC	CSARGSWDNEQFF
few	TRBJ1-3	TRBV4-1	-	TGCGCCAGCAGCCAAGGGGCGGGCGGAAACACCATATATTTT	CASSQGAGGNTIYF
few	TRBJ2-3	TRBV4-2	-	TGTGCCAGCAGCCCTACTACTGGGGATACGCAGTATTTT	CASSPTTGDTQYF
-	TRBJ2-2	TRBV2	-	TGTGCCAGCACTGGGAGTGGCGGGGAACTGTTTTTT	CASTGSGGELFF
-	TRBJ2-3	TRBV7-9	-	TGTGCCAGCAGCTTAGCGGACAGTCCTAGCACAGATACGCAGTATTTT	CASSLADSPSTDTQYF
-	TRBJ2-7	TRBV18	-	TGTGCCAGCTCACCAGGACTATCCGACGAGCAGTACTTC	CASSPGLSDEQYF
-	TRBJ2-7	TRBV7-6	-	TGTGCCAGCAGCTTAGCGGCAGGCCCATCCTACGAGCAGTACTTC	CASSLAAGPSYEQYF
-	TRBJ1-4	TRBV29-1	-	TGCAGCGTTGAAAGTCAATTCGCTCACCGGAGGAATAGTGAAAAACTGTTTTTT	CSVESQFAHRRNSEKLFF
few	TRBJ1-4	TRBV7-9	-	TGTGCCAGCAGCTACCGCCAGGCCGTTAATGAAAAACTGTTTTTT	CASSYRQAVNEKLFF
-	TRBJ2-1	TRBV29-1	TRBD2	TGCAGCGTTGAAGGTTTGACTAGCGGGGGGACTCTTAGCTCCTACAATGAGCAGTTCTTC	CSVEGLTSGGTLSSYNEQFF
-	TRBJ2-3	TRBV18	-	TGTGCCAGCTCACCGTCAGGGGCTTATGGCACAGATACGCAGTATTTT	CASSPSGAYGTDTQYF
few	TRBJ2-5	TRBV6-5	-	TGTGCCAGCAGTTACATGGGAGTTCAAGAGACCCAGTACTTC	CASSYMGVQETQYF
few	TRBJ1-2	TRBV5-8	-	TGTGCCAGCAGCTTGGGTGGACAGTATGGCTACACCTTC	CASSLGGQYGYTF
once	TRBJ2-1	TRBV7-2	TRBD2	TGTGCCAGCAGCCGATCCTTAGGGACTAGCGGGAGCAATGAGCAGTTCTTC	CASSRSLGTSGSNEQFF
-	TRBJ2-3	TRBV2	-	TGTGCCAGCAGGAAACAGGGGGAGGGATTGGATACGCAGTATTTT	CASRKQGEGLDTQYF
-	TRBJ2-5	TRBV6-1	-	TGTGCCAGCAGCGAAGGGAGCTCCTTAGAGACCCAGTACTTC	CASSEGSSLETQYF
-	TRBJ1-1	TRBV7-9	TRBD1	TGTGCCAGCAGCTTGACAGGGACGAACACTGAAGCTTTCTTT	CASSLTGTNTEAFF
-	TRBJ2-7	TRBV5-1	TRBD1	TGCGCCAGCACGGCGGGACAGGGTTCATACGAGCAGTACTTC	CASTAGQGSYEQYF
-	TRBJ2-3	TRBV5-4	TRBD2	TGTGCCAGCAGTGGCGGGACTAGCGGTACAGATACGCAGTATTTT	CASSGGTSGTDTQYF
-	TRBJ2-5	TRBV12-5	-	TGTGCTAGTGGTTCCGTTTCGGGGTTGGAGACCCAGTACTTC	CASGSVSGLETQYF
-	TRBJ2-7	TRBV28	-	TGTGCCAGCAGTTCCCCACAGGGCATTGGCGAGCAGTACTTC	CASSSPQGIGEQYF
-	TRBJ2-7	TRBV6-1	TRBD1	TGTGCCAGTCTAGTGACAGGGAGTTCCTACGAGCAGTACTTC	CASLVTGSSYEQYF
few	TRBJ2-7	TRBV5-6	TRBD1	TGTGCCAGCAGTAATTGGGGACAGACCTCCTACGAGCAGTACTTC	CASSNWGQTSYEQYF
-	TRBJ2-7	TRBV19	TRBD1	TGTGCCAGTAGTATCCAACCGGGACAGGGTATCTACGAGCAGTACTTC	CASSIQPGQGIYEQYF
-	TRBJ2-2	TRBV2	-	TGTGCCAGCAGTGACGTGGCTAGCCTCAACACCGGGGAGCTGTTTTTT	CASSDVASLNTGELFF
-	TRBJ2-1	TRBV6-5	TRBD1	TGTGCCAGCAGCCGGGACAGCTACAATGAGCAGTTCTTC	CASSRDSYNEQFF
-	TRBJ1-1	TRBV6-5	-	TGTGCCAGCAGTTACGGGGAGTTTGAAGCTTTCTTT	CASSYGEFEAFF
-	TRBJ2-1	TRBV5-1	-	TGCGCCAGCAGCTTGGAAGGGACTCGAGGCAATGAGCAGTTCTTC	CASSLEGTRGNEQFF
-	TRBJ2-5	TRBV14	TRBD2	TGTGCCAGCGGCAAAACGGGACTAGGGATGGAGACCCAGTACTTC	CASGKTGLGMETQYF
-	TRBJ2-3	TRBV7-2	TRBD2	TGTGCCAGCAGCCTGAGCGGGAGGGTAGATACGCAGTATTTT	CASSLSGRVDTQYF
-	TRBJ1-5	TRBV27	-	TGTGCCAGCAGTCCGAAACACCCCTCCAATCAGCCCCAGCATTTT	CASSPKHPSNQPQHF
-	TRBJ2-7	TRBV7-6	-	TGTGCCAGCAGCTCGTACAGCTACGAGCAGTACTTC	CASSSYSYEQYF